This T cell receptor beta chain is drawn from a study of early T cells in non-severe SARS-CoV-2 infection listed by TCRdb under 2021. As for the study more broadly: Because TCR sequencing was done on bulk RNA from unsorted whole blood, the alpha and beta chains could not be paired. Overall study outcomes, separate from this receptor: VDJdb matching was skewed toward anti-spike CD8 responses and likely underestimated virus-specific expansions by missing private and CD4 specificities.

The receptor library was made with 5' RACE. Sequencing was carried out with a NextSeq 500. Unique molecular identifiers were attached to individual cDNA molecules in the TCR library protocol so that sequencing error and PCR bias could be corrected. Both TCR alpha and beta chains were sequenced, and tight co-correlation was observed between alpha and beta sequence abundances in each sample. Per the source publication's procedure: Decombinator V4 was used to annotate TCR sequences for V gene, J gene and CDR3. Expanded TCRs were defined as changing significantly between any two time points under a Poisson model with p below 0.0001. TCR abundances were normalised to the total number of TCRs sequenced per sample and expressed as counts per million. MAIT TCRs were defined by TRAV1-2 paired with TRAJ12, TRAJ20 or TRAJ33, and iNKT TCRs by TRAV10 paired with TRAJ18. A search of VDJdb, accessed on 1 November 2021, was run for TCRs annotated to CMV, EBV and SARS-CoV-2, with TCRs annotated for multiple antigens excluded. Clones were called with MiXCR by TCRdb after fastp trimmed the public reads at Q25, and only in-frame beta chains were retained. Rows with one shared CDR3 protein collapse into an entry with the most common genes and DNA. The V and J calls follow TCRdb's processing rather than the paper's. For this sample there are about 64,000 distinct CDR3 sequences; less than 20% appear just once. In total, the top ten clones hold roughly 8.2% of the sample.

The CDR3 spans 13 residues, from the cysteine through the phenylalanine. Only the CDR3 DNA stays, 39 bases, in frame from base 1. Germline trimming amounts to 5 bases on V and 6 bases on J, with 5 as the count of junction bases outside the gene matches. The germline V gene (reference sequence) supplies CDR1 PRHDT and CDR2 FYEKMQ. This clonotype was recorded at least ten times. The clone's antigen remains unknown. Base qualities are missing; no much larger clone stands one base away. A case-control design nested within a healthcare worker cohort in London, UK, was used, with weekly nasopharyngeal swab PCR tests and blood sampling performed. Between 23 and 31 March 2020, the week of the UK lockdown, healthcare workers were enrolled and then followed up weekly for as long as 16 weeks.

Sequences were derived from whole blood, sampled at baseline. In this chain, TRBV13 is recombined with TRBJ2-7; 9 middle bases align to TRBD2. The TCR comes from an adult who was a healthcare worker with PCR-confirmed SARS-CoV-2 infection or an uninfected control (not recorded which). The CDR3 is CASSRSGRREQYF. The sequence in DNA is TGTGCCAGCAGCCGGAGCGGGAGGCGCGAGCAGTACTTC.